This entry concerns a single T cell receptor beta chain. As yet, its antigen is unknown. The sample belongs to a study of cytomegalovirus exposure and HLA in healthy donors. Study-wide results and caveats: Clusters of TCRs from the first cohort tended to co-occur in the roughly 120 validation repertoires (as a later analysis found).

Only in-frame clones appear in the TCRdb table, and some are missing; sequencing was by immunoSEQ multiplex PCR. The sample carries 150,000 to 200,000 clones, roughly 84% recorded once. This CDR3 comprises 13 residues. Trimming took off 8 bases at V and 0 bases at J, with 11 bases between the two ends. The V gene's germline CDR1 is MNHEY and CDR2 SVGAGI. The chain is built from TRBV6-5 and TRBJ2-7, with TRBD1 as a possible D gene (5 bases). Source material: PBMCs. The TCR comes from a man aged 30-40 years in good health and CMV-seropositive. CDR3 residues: CASGRASSYEQYF. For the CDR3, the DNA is TGTGCCAGCGGCAGGGCGAGCTCCTACGAGCAGTACTTC.